This T cell receptor beta chain was captured by sequencing in a study of CD8+ T cells in alopecia areata. RNA, once extracted, was reverse transcribed into cDNA for use as the sequencing template. The repertoire was sequenced with immunoSEQ multiplex PCR; TCRdb's copy has only in-frame clones and lacks some. The sample shows around 140,000 clones, 49% of them seen only once. The TCR comes from a human donor with alopecia areata. The sample here was CD8+ T cells sorted from blood, taken at week 0.

The CDR3 coding sequence is TGTGCCAGCAGCTTTAGGGGCGCGGAAGATACGCAGTATTTT. Amino acid sequence: CASSFRGAEDTQYF. This chain uses TRBV7-3 with TRBJ2-3, with a possible D match to TRBD1 (5 bases). Germline values: CDR1 SGHTA, CDR2 FQGTGA. The CDR3 totals 14 residues. The V and J ends lost 3 bases and 5 bases respectively, with 12 bases between them.